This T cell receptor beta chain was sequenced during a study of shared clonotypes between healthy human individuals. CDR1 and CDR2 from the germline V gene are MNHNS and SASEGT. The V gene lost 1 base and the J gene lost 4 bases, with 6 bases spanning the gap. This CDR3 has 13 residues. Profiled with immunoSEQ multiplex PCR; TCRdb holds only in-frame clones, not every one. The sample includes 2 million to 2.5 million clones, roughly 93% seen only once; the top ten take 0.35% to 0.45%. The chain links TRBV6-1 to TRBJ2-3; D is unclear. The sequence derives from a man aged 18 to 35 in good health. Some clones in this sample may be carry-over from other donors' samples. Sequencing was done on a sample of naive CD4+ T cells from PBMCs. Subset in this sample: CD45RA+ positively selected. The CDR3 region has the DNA TGTGCCAGCAGTGAAGTCCAGGCAGATACGCAGTATTTT. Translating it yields CASSEVQADTQYF.